The 24 T cell receptor beta chains below were found in one sample sequenced in a study of T-cell reconstitution after alpha-beta-depleted transplantation in children. Unique molecular identifiers were used in preparing the TCRbeta library. TCRdb analysed the PCR reads with MiXCR anew, one entry per CDR3 protein. Of under 450,000 distinct CDR3 sequences in the sample, 13% were seen once. The input for sequencing was PBMCs, taken from the stem cell graft. The source is a human donor who donated a stem cell graft to a child with Fanconi anemia.

The chain has TRBV7-9 and TRBJ2-1; D is uncertain. Germline assignment: CDR1 SEHNR and CDR2 FQNEAQ (reference sequence). The CDR3 extends over 16 amino acids. The ends were cut back, 5 bases at V and 8 bases at J, with 22 bases in the middle. The CDR3 DNA follows: TGTGCCAGCAGCCCGACCCCTACGGTCAGGCCCGATGAGCAGTTCTTC. Translating gives CASSPTPTVRPDEQFF.

This chain uses TRBV29-1 with TRBJ2-7; D is uncertain. Germline CDR1 SQVTM, CDR2 ANQGSEA. V shed 1 base and J shed 6 bases, with 10 bases lying between them. The CDR3 is 12 amino acids. Here the CDR3 DNA reads TGCAGCGTTGAAGGGACCCCCGGCGAGCAGTACTTC. Translated: CSVEGTPGEQYF.

This clonotype was counted ten times or more. The chain uses TRBV20-1 and TRBJ2-1, with 9 bases identical to TRBD1. The V and J ends lost 0 bases and 8 bases, in that order; junction bases with no gene match: 8. Per the germline V gene, CDR1 is DFQATT and CDR2 is SNEGSKA (reference sequence). The CDR3 totals 15 residues. The CDR3 DNA reads TGCAGTGCTAGAGACCCGGGACAGGGACGGGATGAGCAGTTCTTC. It is translated as CSARDPGQGRDEQFF.

V gene TRBV27 combines with J gene TRBJ1-1; 8 nucleotides line up with TRBD1. Germline-derived CDR1 and CDR2 are MNHEY and SMNVEV (reference sequence). The length of the CDR3 is 16 residues. The V and J ends lost 6 bases and 1 base, in that order; junction bases with no gene match: 10. CDR3 DNA: TGTGCCAGCAGCGTCTTTCGTCAGGGGGCGAACACTGAAGCTTTCTTT. Translated, it gives CASSVFRQGANTEAFF.

The gene calls are TRBV7-8 and TRBJ2-1; TRBD2 matches 10 bases. CDR3 length: 15 amino acids. From germline, CDR1 is SGHVS and CDR2 FQNEAQ. V lost 2 bases and J lost 7; bases outside the gene matches: 5. The CDR3 loop reads CASSLSGGAWNEQFF. The CDR3 region has the DNA TGTGCCAGCAGCTTAAGCGGGGGGGCGTGGAATGAGCAGTTCTTC.

In this sample, this clonotype turned up many times. This chain connects TRBV15 to TRBJ1-2, with unresolved D. V lost 0 bases, J lost 4 bases, and 3 bases lay in between. The CDR3 is 12 amino acids. The germline V gene encodes CDR1 LNHNV and CDR2 YYDKDF (reference sequence). This CDR3 reads CATSRDGYGYTF. CDR3 sequence (DNA): TGTGCCACCAGCAGAGATGGCTATGGCTACACCTTC. The variable domain in full, completed from reference TRBV15 and TRBJ1-2, reads DAMVIQNPRYQVTQFGKPVTLSCSQTLNHNVMYWYQQKSSQAPKLLFHYYDKDFNNEADTPDNFQSRRPNTSFCFLDIRSPGLGDTAMYLCATSRDGYGYTFGSGTRLTVV.

This chain joins TRBV27 and TRBJ2-1, with a possible D match to TRBD2 (5 bases). With 5 bases removed from V and 3 bases from J, the gap between germline ends came to 17 bases. Germline lookup yields CDR1 MNHEY and CDR2 SMNVEV (reference sequence). CDR3 length: 16 residues. CDR3 in amino acids: CASSIPPLGSYNEQFF. The CDR3 DNA reads as TGTGCCAGCAGTATCCCCCCTTTAGGGAGCTACAATGAGCAGTTCTTC.

The chain recombines TRBV5-1 with TRBJ2-3; D is unclear. This CDR3 comprises 13 residues. V was trimmed by 0 bases and J by 2 bases, leaving 4 bases between them. Germline V gene sequence: CDR1 SGHRS, CDR2 YFSETQ. The CDR3 DNA reads as TGCGCCAGCAGCTTGGTGCTCACAGATACGCAGTATTTT. This gives the protein CASSLVLTDTQYF.

This clonotype was seen only a few times. This chain connects TRBV20-1 to TRBJ2-7; D is unresolved. The CDR3 contains 12 residues. The V and J ends lost 2 bases and 0 bases respectively, with 5 bases between them. Germline assignment: CDR1 DFQATT and CDR2 SNEGSKA (reference sequence). CDR3 DNA: TGCAGTGCTAGAAAAAGCTCCTACGAGCAGTACTTC. Its protein product is CSARKSSYEQYF.

A few counts support this clonotype. This chain connects TRBV7-3 to TRBJ2-5, with 8 bases fitting TRBD1. There are 13 residues in the CDR3. The germline CDR1 and CDR2 sequences are SGHTA and FQGTGA. With V trimmed by 5 bases and J by 5 bases, 4 bases remained unmatched. The chain's CDR3 is CASSQGAAETQYF. The CDR3 nucleotides are TGTGCCAGCAGCCAGGGGGCGGCGGAGACCCAGTACTTC. Looking up the rest from reference TRBV7-3 and TRBJ2-5 gives the full variable domain: GAGVSQTPSNKVTEKGKYVELRCDPISGHTALYWYRQSLGQGPEFLIYFQGTGAADDSGLPNDRFFAVRPEGSVSTLKIQRTERGDSAVYLCASSQGAAETQYFGPGTRLLVL.

This clonotype was observed many times. The gene calls are TRBV12-3 or TRBV12-4 and TRBJ2-4; a weak D match, TRBD1 (6 bases). This CDR3 spans 16 amino acids. With 2 bases removed from V and 5 bases from J, the gap between germline ends came to 16 bases. CDR3 DNA: TGTGCCAGCAGTTTATGGGGGCAGGGACCGGAAAACATTCAGTACTTC. This gives the protein CASSLWGQGPENIQYF.

This clonotype was seen a handful of times. The chain recombines TRBV28 with TRBJ2-1, with D possibly matching TRBD2 (5 bases). Trimming cost V 7 bases and J 0 bases, with 10 bases left between them. CDR1 and CDR2 (germline): MDHEN, SYDVKM. CDR3 length: 14 amino acids. CDR3 loop: CASKPGISYNEQFF. For the CDR3, the DNA is TGTGCCAGCAAACCGGGGATCTCCTACAATGAGCAGTTCTTC.

This clonotype was detected ten times or more. V usage is TRBV11-2 and J usage is TRBJ2-3; D perhaps matches TRBD1 (6 bases). The germline V gene encodes CDR1 SGHAT and CDR2 FQNNGV. Trimming took off 4 bases at V and 1 base at J, with 15 bases between the two ends. This CDR3 has 16 residues. CDR3 DNA sequence: TGTGCCAGCAGCTCCAGACAGGTTTTAGGCACAGATACGCAGTATTTT. Amino acid sequence: CASSSRQVLGTDTQYF.

In this sample, this clonotype turned up a few times. This chain links TRBV18 with TRBJ2-3, with D perhaps matching TRBD1 (5 bases). CDR3 length: 13 residues. In germline, CDR1 is KGHSH, CDR2 LQKENI. V was shortened by 8 bases and J by 0 bases, with 9 bases between the two germline ends. The CDR3 protein is CASATASTDTQYF. CDR3 coding DNA: TGTGCCAGCGCGACAGCTAGCACAGATACGCAGTATTTT.

This clonotype was recorded many times. The chain joins TRBV12-3 or TRBV12-4 to TRBJ2-2, with a tentative D call TRBD2 (7 bases). The length of the CDR3 is 17 residues. V lost 6 bases, J lost 5 bases, and 22 bases lay in between. The CDR3 loop is CASSLLGGQGFTGELFF. CDR3 coding DNA: TGTGCCAGCAGCCTCCTCGGGGGGCAGGGGTTTACCGGGGAGCTGTTTTTT.

This clonotype was recorded at least ten times. V and J are TRBV5-1 and TRBJ2-7, with 7 bases lining up with TRBD1. This CDR3 spans 13 amino acids. The V gene's germline CDR1 is SGHRS and CDR2 YFSETQ. With 4 bases clipped from V and 6 bases from J, the junction kept 7 bases outside the gene matches. The CDR3 DNA reads TGCGCCAGCAGCACAGACAGGGCAAGCGAGCAGTACTTC. Its protein is CASSTDRASEQYF.

This clonotype was seen more than once but under ten times. V is TRBV9 and J is TRBJ1-5; 7 positions match TRBD1. The CDR3 totals 15 residues. J was trimmed by 6 bases and V by 4 bases; bases with no gene match: 10. The germline V gene has CDR1 SGDLS and CDR2 YYNGEE. CDR3 sequence: CASSRSGGGSQPQHF. The CDR3 DNA reads TGTGCCAGCAGCCGGTCAGGGGGGGGTTCTCAGCCCCAGCATTTT.

The table lists this clonotype with many counts. The CDR3 loop reads CASSSVSYGGEQFF. The CDR3 nucleotides are TGTGCCAGCAGTTCCGTGTCCTACGGGGGCGAGCAGTTCTTC. The chain uses TRBV6-2 or TRBV6-3 and TRBJ2-1; D may correspond to TRBD1 or TRBD2 (6 bases each). CDR1 is MNHEY, CDR2 SVGEGT, per germline. The CDR3 is 14 amino acids. V was clipped by 4 bases and J by 10 bases, with 17 bases between them.

The chain is built from TRBV28 and TRBJ2-1; TRBD2 matches 15 bases. V lost 3 bases to trimming and J lost 12 bases; unmatched junction nucleotides: 9. The length of the CDR3 is 16 residues. The germline gives CDR1 MDHEN, CDR2 SYDVKM. CDR3 region: CASSFSGLAGGRGQFF. In DNA form, the CDR3 reads TGTGCCAGCAGTTTCTCTGGACTAGCGGGGGGGCGGGGGCAGTTCTTC. Full variable domain (missing parts from reference TRBV28 and TRBJ2-1): DVKVTQSSRYLVKRTGEKVFLECVQDMDHENMFWYRQDPGLGLRLIYFSYDVKMKEKGDIPEGYSVSREKKERFSLILESASTNQTSMYLCASSFSGLAGGRGQFFGPGTRLTVL.

This clonotype was detected only a few times. The V gene is TRBV5-1, the J gene TRBJ2-2; D unresolved. This CDR3 has 13 amino acids. The germline V gene encodes CDR1 SGHRS and CDR2 YFSETQ. Trimming pared 2 bases from V and 6 bases from J, leaving 8 bases between. CDR3 DNA sequence: TGCGCCAGCAGCTTCGACCTCCCCGGGGAGCTGTTTTTT. Amino acids: CASSFDLPGELFF.

The sample holds many counts of this clonotype. The V call is TRBV2, the J call TRBJ2-7, with a tentative D call TRBD1 (6 bases). CDR3 size: 14 residues. Trimming removed 4 bases from V and 0 bases from J, with 10 bases in between. Per the germline V gene, CDR1 is SNHLY and CDR2 is FYNNEI. CDR3 DNA sequence: TGTGCCAGCAGTGTGGACAGTTACTCCTACGAGCAGTACTTC. This encodes CASSVDSYSYEQYF.

This chain joins TRBV12-3 or TRBV12-4 and TRBJ1-5, with TRBD1 as a possible D gene (6 bases). There are 15 residues in the CDR3. The V end was cut by 5 bases, the J end by 4 bases, with 15 bases between. The CDR3 DNA sequence: TGTGCCAGCAGTGAACCGGGACAACTTAATCAGCCCCAGCATTTT. Amino acid sequence: CASSEPGQLNQPQHF.

The V call is TRBV4-3, the J call TRBJ2-3, with D perhaps given as TRBD1 or TRBD2 (5 bases each). This CDR3 is 18 amino acids long. The germline gives CDR1 LGHNA, CDR2 YSLEER. V lost 0 bases and J lost 2, with 18 bases in between. CDR3 protein: CASSQDVGTQPPTDTQYF. The CDR3 DNA sequence: TGCGCCAGCAGCCAAGATGTCGGGACCCAGCCCCCCACAGATACGCAGTATTTT.

The table lists this clonotype with a few counts. The rearrangement joins TRBV12-3 or TRBV12-4 to TRBJ1-1; D is unclear. Trimming stripped 5 bases from V and 0 bases from J, with 7 bases between. CDR3 length: 13 residues. CDR3 DNA: TGTGCCAGCAGTCGTCTTTTGAACACTGAAGCTTTCTTT. Amino acids: CASSRLLNTEAFF.